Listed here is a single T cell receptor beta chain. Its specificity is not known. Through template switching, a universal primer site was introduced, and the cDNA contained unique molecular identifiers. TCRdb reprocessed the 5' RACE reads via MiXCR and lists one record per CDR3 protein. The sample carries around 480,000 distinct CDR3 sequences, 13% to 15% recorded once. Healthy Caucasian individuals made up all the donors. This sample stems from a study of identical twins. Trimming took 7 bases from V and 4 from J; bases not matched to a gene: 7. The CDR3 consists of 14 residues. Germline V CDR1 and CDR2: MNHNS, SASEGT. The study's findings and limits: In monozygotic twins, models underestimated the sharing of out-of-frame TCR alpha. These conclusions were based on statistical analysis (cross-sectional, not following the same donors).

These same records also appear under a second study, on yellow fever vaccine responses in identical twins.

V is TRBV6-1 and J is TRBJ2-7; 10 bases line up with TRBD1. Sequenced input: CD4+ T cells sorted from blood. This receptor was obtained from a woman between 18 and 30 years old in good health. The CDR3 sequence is CASTPTGGQYEQYF. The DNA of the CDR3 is TGTGCCAGCACTCCGACAGGGGGCCAGTACGAGCAGTACTTC.